Listed here is a single T cell receptor (beta chain). The length of the CDR3 is 15 residues. Unmatched junction bases numbered 11, after V lost 5 bases and J lost 6 bases. Per germline, CDR1 LGHNA and CDR2 YSLEER. The sample belongs to a study of blood T cell repertoires in COVID-19. Study background: T cells, B-cell-depleted T cells, or PBMCs supplied cDNA or gDNA.

Methods used by the authors: Amplification of reference gene primers was used by the study to estimate nucleated cell counts. Here immunoSEQ multiplex PCR was the method, and the copy in TCRdb shows in-frame clones only, minus some. The V and J calls and the clone size are those of that table, but D and trimming were determined from the DNA. The sample lists about 330,000 clones; approximately 89% were seen once. Participants, about 18 to 90 years old, spanned under 25 US areas. Recovered status applied to Cohort 3 donors who had two consecutive negative PCRs. It also applied to those with clearance or with symptom resolution.

The chain combines TRBV4-3 with TRBJ2-3; TRBD2 aligns across 7 bases. The sequenced material came from PBMCs or T cells enriched from blood (not recorded which). The source is a woman in her twenties or thirties who had recovered from COVID-19. CDR3 amino acids: CASSEVSGEGDTQYF. The DNA of the CDR3 is TGCGCCAGCAGCGAAGTGAGCGGGGAAGGGGATACGCAGTATTTT.